This T cell receptor beta chain comes out of a study of blood T cell repertoires in COVID-19. Clones were read by immunoSEQ multiplex PCR, and TCRdb kept only the in-frame ones, dropping some. Here the sample spans around 60,000 clones, less than 90% being singletons. This TCR derives from a man aged 55 to 70 with COVID-19, enrolled during active disease. Sequenced material: peripheral blood.

The CDR3 region has the DNA TGCGCCAGCAGTGAGAGGCTAGCAGCTCATACGCAGTATTTT. It codes for CASSERLAAHTQYF. The chain is built from TRBV10-1 and TRBJ2-3, with D possibly being TRBD2 (5 bases). V shed 2 bases and J shed 7 bases, with 13 bases lying between them. This CDR3 has 14 amino acids. The germline V gene encodes CDR1 WNHNN and CDR2 SYGVQD (reference sequence).